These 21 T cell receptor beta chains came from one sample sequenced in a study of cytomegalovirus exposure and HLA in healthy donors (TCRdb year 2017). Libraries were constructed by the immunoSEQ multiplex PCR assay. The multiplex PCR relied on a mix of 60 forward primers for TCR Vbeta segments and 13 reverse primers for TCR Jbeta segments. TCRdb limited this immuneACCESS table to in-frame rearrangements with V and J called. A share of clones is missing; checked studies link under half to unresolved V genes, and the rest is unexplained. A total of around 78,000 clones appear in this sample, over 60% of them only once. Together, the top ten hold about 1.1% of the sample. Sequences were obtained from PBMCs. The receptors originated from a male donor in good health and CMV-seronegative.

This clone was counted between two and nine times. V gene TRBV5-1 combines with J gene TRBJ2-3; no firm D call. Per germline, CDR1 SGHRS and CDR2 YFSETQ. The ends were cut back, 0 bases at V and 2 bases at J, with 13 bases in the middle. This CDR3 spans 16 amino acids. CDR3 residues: CASSLAVTLPTDTQYF. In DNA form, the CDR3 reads TGCGCCAGCAGCTTGGCCGTGACTTTACCCACAGATACGCAGTATTTT.

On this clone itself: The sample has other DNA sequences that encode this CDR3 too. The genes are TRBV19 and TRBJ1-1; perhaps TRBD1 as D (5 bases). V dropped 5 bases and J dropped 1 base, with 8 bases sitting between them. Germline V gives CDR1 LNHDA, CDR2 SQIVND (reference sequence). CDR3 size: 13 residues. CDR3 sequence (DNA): TGTGCCAGTAGTTCTACAGGGAACACTGAAGCTTTCTTT. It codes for CASSSTGNTEAFF.

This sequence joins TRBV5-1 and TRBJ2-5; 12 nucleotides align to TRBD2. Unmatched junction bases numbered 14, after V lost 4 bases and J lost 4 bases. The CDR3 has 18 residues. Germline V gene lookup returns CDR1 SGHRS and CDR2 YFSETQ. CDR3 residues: CASSREGTSGRLRETQYF. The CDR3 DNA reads TGCGCCAGCAGCCGGGAAGGAACTAGCGGGAGGCTCCGAGAGACCCAGTACTTC.

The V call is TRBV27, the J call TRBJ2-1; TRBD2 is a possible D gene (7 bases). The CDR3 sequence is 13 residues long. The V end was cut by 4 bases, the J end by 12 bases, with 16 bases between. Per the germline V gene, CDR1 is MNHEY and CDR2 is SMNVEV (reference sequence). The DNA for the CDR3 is TGTGCCAGCAGTTCAGTGGCAAGGGGGGGGCAGTTCTTC. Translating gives CASSSVARGGQFF.

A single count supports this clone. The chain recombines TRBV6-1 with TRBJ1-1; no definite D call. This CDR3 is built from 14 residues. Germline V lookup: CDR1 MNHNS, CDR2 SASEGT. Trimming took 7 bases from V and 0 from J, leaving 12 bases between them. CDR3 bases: TGTGCCAGCACCCCGGTCCAGGTGAACACTGAAGCTTTCTTT. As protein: CASTPVQVNTEAFF.

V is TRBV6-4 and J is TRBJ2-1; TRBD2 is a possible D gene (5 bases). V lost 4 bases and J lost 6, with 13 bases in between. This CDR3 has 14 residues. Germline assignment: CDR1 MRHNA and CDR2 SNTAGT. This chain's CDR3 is CASSVEGEGNEQFF. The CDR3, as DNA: TGTGCCAGCAGTGTAGAGGGCGAGGGCAATGAGCAGTTCTTC.

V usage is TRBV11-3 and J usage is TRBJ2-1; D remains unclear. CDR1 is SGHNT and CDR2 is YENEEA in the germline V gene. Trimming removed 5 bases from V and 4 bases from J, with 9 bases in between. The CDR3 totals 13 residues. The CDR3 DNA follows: TGTGCCAGCAGCCGGGTCCAATACAATGAGCAGTTCTTC. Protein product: CASSRVQYNEQFF.

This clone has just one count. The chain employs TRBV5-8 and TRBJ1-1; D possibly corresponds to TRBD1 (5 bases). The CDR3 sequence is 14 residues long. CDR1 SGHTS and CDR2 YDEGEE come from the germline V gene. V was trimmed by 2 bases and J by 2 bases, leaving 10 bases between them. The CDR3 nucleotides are TGTGCCAGCAGCTTTTACAGGCGTAACACTGAAGCTTTCTTT. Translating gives CASSFYRRNTEAFF.

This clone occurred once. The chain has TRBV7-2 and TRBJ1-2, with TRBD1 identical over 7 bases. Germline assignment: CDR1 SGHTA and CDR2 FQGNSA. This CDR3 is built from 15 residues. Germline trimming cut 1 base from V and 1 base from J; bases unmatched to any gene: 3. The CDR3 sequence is CASSLGGGVNYGYTF. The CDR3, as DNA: TGTGCCAGCAGCTTAGGAGGGGGCGTTAACTATGGCTACACCTTC.

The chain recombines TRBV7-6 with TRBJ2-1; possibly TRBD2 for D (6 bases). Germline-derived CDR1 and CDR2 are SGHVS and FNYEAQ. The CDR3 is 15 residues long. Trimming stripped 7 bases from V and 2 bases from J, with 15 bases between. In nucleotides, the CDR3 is TGTGCCAGCATGCCGCCAGGCGGGACCTACAATGAGCAGTTCTTC. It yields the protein CASMPPGGTYNEQFF.

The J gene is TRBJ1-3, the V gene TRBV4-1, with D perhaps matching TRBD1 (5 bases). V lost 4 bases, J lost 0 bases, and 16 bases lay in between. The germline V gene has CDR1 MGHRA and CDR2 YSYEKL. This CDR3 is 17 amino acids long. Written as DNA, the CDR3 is TGCGCCAGCAGCCTCCGCGCAGGGTCTAGCTCTGGAAACACCATATATTTT. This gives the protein CASSLRAGSSSGNTIYF.

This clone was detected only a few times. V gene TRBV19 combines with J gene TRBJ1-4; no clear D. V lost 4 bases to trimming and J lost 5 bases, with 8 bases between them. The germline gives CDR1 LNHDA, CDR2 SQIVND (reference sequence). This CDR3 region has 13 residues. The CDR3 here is CASSSILNEKLFF. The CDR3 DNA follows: TGTGCCAGTAGTAGTATACTGAATGAAAAACTGTTTTTT.

The CDR3 reads CASSLVQGEQYEKLFF. The CDR3 DNA sequence: TGTGCCAGCAGCTTAGTCCAGGGGGAGCAATATGAAAAACTGTTTTTT. The genes are TRBV7-6 and TRBJ1-4; 7 nucleotides align to TRBD1. The CDR3 totals 16 residues. The germline V gene has CDR1 SGHVS and CDR2 FNYEAQ. J lost 6 bases, V lost 1 base, and 8 bases had no gene match.

The CDR3 loop is CATSRDPSPLWGGYTF. The CDR3 nucleotides are TGTGCCACCAGCAGAGACCCCTCCCCTTTGTGGGGAGGGTACACCTTC. The V call is TRBV15, the J call TRBJ1-2; D not resolved. Germline values: CDR1 LNHNV, CDR2 YYDKDF (reference sequence). Trimming cost V 0 bases and J 11 bases, with 22 bases left between them. The CDR3 loop spans 16 amino acids.

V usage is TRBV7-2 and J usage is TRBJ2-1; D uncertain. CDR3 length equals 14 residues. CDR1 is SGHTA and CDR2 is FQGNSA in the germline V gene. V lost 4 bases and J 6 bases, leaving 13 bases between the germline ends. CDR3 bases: TGTGCCAGCAGCTCCACTCGCCTTCGCAATGAGCAGTTCTTC. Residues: CASSSTRLRNEQFF. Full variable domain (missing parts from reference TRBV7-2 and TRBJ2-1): GAGVSQSPSNKVTEKGKDVELRCDPISGHTALYWYRQSLGQGLEFLIYFQGNSAPDKSGLPSDRFSAERTGGSVSTLTIQRTQQEDSAVYLCASSSTRLRNEQFFGPGTRLTVL.

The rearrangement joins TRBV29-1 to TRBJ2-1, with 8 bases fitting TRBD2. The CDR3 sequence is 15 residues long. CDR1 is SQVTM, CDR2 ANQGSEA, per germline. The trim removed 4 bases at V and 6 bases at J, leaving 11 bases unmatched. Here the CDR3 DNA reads TGCAGCGTTGTCGGGGGGGGGCGCATAGTCAATGAGCAGTTCTTC. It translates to CSVVGGGRIVNEQFF.

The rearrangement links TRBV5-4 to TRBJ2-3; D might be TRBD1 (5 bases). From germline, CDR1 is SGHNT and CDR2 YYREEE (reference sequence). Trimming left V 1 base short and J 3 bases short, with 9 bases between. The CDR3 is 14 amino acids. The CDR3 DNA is TGTGCCAGCAGCTTGCGAGCAGGGACAGATACGCAGTATTTT. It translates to CASSLRAGTDTQYF.

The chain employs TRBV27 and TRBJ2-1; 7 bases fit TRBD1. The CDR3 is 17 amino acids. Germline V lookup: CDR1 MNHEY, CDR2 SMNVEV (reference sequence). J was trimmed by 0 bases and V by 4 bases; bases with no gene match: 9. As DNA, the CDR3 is TGTGCCAGCAGTTACACAGGGGCCTACGGCTCCTACAATGAGCAGTTCTTC. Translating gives CASSYTGAYGSYNEQFF.

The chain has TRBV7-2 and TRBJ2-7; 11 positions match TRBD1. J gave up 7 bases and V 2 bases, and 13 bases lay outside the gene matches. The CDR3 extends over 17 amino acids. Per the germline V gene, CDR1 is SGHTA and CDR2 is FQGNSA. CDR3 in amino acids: CASSLISGTGGSFEQYF. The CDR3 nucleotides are TGTGCCAGCAGCTTAATTTCCGGGACAGGGGGTTCGTTTGAGCAGTACTTC.

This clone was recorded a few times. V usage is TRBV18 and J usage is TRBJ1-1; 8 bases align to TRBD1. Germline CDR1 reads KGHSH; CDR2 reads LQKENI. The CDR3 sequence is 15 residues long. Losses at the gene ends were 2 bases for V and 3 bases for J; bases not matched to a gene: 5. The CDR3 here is CASSPTGGWDTEAFF. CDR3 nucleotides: TGTGCCAGCTCACCAACAGGGGGATGGGACACTGAAGCTTTCTTT.

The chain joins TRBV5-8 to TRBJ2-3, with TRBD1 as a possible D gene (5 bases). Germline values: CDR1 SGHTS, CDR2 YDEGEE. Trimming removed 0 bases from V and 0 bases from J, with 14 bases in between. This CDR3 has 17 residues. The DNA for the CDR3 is TGTGCCAGCAGCTTGGTCTTACAGGCACCCAGCACAGATACGCAGTATTTT. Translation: CASSLVLQAPSTDTQYF.